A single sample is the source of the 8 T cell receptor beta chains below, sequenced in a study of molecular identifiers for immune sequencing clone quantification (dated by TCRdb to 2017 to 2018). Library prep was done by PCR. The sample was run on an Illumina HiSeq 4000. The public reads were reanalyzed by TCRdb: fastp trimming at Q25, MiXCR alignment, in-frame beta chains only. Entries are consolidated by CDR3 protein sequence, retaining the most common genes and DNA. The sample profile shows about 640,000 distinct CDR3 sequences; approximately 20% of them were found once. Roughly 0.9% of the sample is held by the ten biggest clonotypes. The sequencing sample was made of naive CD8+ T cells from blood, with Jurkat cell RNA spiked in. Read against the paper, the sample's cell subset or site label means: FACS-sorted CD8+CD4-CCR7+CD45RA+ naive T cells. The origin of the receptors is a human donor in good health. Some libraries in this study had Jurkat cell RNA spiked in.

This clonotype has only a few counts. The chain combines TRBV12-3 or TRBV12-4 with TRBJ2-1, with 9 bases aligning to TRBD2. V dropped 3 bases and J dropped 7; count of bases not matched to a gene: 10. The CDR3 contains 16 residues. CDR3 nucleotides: TGTGCCAGCAGTTTTTCGGGTAGCGGGAGCGGAAATGAGCAGTTCTTC. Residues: CASSFSGSGSGNEQFF.

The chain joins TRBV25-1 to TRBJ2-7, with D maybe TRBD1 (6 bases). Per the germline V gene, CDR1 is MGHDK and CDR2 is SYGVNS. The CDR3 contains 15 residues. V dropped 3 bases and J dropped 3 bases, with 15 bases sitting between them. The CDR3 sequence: CASSDLGDIDYEQYF. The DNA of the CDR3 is TGTGCCAGCAGTGATCTTGGGGACATTGACTACGAGCAGTACTTC.

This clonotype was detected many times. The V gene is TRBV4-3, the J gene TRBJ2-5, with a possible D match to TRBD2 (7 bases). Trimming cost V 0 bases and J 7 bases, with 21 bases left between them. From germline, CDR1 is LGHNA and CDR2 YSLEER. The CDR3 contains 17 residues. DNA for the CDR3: TGCGCCAGCAGCCAAGAGGTGACAGGACTAGGCGAGGGGACCCAGTACTTC. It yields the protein CASSQEVTGLGEGTQYF.

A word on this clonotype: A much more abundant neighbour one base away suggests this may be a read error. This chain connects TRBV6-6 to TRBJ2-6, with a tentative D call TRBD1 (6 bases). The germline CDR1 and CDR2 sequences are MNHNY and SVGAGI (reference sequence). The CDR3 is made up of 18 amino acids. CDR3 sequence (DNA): TGTGCCAGCAGGGGGCCGACAGGCGTAACCTCTGGGGCCAACGTCCTGGCTTTC. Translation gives CASRGPTGVTSGANVLAF.

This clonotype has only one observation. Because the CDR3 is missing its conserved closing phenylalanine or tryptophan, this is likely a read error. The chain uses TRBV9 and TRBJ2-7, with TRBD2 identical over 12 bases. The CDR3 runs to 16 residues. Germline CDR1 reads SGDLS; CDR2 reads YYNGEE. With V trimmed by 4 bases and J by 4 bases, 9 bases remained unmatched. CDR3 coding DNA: TGTGCCAGCAGCTCCCGATGGACTAGCGGGATTTACGAGCAGTACTCC. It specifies CASSSRWTSGIYEQYS.

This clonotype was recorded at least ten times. DNA of the CDR3: TGTGCCAGCAGTCAACCAGGGGGCATCGTCGGCTACGAGCAGTACTTC. It specifies CASSQPGGIVGYEQYF. V is TRBV6-2 or TRBV6-3 and J is TRBJ2-7; 8 bases align to TRBD1. The V gene end was trimmed by 5 bases and the J gene end by 3 bases; junction bases not matched to a gene: 12. This CDR3 contains 16 residues. Germline V gene sequence: CDR1 MNHEY, CDR2 SVGEGT.

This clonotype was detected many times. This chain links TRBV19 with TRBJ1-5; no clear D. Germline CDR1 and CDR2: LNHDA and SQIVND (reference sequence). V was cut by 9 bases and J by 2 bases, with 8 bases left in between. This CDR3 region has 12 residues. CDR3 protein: CASNLGNQPQHF. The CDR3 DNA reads TGTGCCAGCAACCTTGGCAATCAGCCCCAGCATTTT.

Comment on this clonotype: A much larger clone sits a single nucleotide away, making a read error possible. The CDR3 region has the DNA TGTGCCAGCAGTTCACCTCGACAGATCCCTGGCGGGCCCCAGCATTTT. It codes for CASSSPRQIPGGPQHF. The chain recombines TRBV12-3 or TRBV12-4 with TRBJ1-5; weak D call: TRBD1 (5 bases). The CDR3 is 16 amino acids. V lost 4 bases, J lost 9 bases, and 22 bases lay in between.